The TCR beta chain described here comes from a study of T cell changes during pregnancy in multiple sclerosis. Profiled with immunoSEQ multiplex PCR; TCRdb holds only in-frame clones, not every one. The sample lists roughly 24,000 clones; just over 85% were seen once. This clone occurred a few times. CDR3 length: 14 residues. The germline CDR1 and CDR2 sequences are MDHEN and SYDVKM. V was clipped by 6 bases and J by 0 bases, with 6 bases between them. This specimen consisted of CD8+ T cells from peripheral blood mononuclear cells, obtained in the first trimester of pregnancy. The chain links TRBV28 to TRBJ1-6; D call uncertain. This TCR came from a female donor in good health, enrolled as a control in a pregnancy study. The CDR3 region is CASRGDSYNSPLHF. CDR3 sequence (DNA): TGTGCCAGCAGGGGCGACTCCTATAATTCACCCCTCCACTTT. Combining the CDR3 with reference TRBV28 and TRBJ1-6 gives the whole variable domain DVKVTQSSRYLVKRTGEKVFLECVQDMDHENMFWYRQDPGLGLRLIYFSYDVKMKEKGDIPEGYSVSREKKERFSLILESASTNQTSMYLCASRGDSYNSPLHFGNGTRLTVT.